These 24 T cell receptor beta chains came from one sample sequenced in a study of metastatic and nonmetastatic thyroid tumors. MiXCR re-clonotyped the PCR reads for TCRdb. The data show fewer than 55,000 clones, with under 20% seen just once and approximately 21% held by the top ten. No patient had received any treatment before thyroid surgery. Sequenced: blood. These receptors came from a female donor with papillary thyroid cancer or a benign thyroid nodule (not recorded which). Some clones in this sample may be carry-over from other donors' samples.

This clone was counted at least ten times. The chain links TRBV11-1 to TRBJ2-3, with 10 bases fitting TRBD2. Germline V CDR1 and CDR2: SGHAT, FQDESV (reference sequence). The CDR3 has 15 amino acids. J lost 5 bases, V lost 4 bases, and 6 bases had no gene match. The CDR3 nucleotides read TGTGCCAGCAGCTCAGCGGGAGGGCCGATAGATACGCAGTATTTT. As protein: CASSSAGGPIDTQYF.

This clone appeared many times. V and J are TRBV5-1 and TRBJ1-4, with D possibly matching TRBD1 (5 bases). The CDR3 spans 15 residues. CDR1 and CDR2 (germline): SGHRS, YFSETQ. V shed 0 bases and J shed 12 bases, with 18 bases lying between them. The CDR3 sequence: CASSLEGSRGEELFF. The CDR3 DNA reads TGCGCCAGCAGCTTGGAAGGGTCAAGGGGTGAGGAACTGTTTTTT.

This clone was counted ten times or more. V usage is TRBV12-3 or TRBV12-4 and J usage is TRBJ2-5; 9 bases line up with TRBD1. There are 15 residues in the CDR3. V lost 6 bases, J lost 5 bases, and 10 bases stayed unmatched. CDR3 sequence reads: CASRSDRGSAETQYF. The CDR3 coding sequence is TGTGCCAGCAGATCCGACAGGGGGTCCGCGGAGACCCAGTACTTC.

Many counts were recorded for this clone. The CDR3 is CASSRGGPRETQYF. Here the CDR3 DNA reads TGTGCCAGCAGCCGGGGAGGGCCACGGGAGACCCAGTACTTC. The chain has TRBV7-2 and TRBJ2-5, with TRBD2 matching 7 bases. The CDR3 extends over 14 amino acids. Per germline, CDR1 SGHTA and CDR2 FQGNSA. V lost 5 bases to trimming and J lost 5 bases; unmatched junction nucleotides: 8.

This clone was seen only a few times. At one boundary the junction diverges from the germline segment, which might be a read error. This chain links TRBV6-1 with TRBJ1-1; D is undetermined. The germline CDR1 and CDR2 sequences are MNHNS and SASEGT. This CDR3 comprises 16 residues. The CDR3 spells CAGSEAHRAMNTEAFF. CDR3 sequence (DNA): TGTGCCGGCAGTGAAGCTCACCGGGCTATGAACACTGAAGCTTTCTTT.

This clone was seen many times. A much larger clone sits a single nucleotide away, making a read error possible. This specimen includes other DNA sequences encoding the same CDR3. The rearrangement joins TRBV11-2 to TRBJ1-3; tentatively, D is TRBD1 (5 bases). From germline, CDR1 is SGHAT and CDR2 FQNNGV. The CDR3 totals 15 residues. V lost 8 bases, J lost 0 bases, and 14 bases lay in between. The CDR3 loop reads CASGPRDVSGNTIYF. The DNA of the CDR3 is TGTGCCAGCGGCCCACGGGACGTCTCTGGAAACACCATATATTTT. The full variable domain, completed using reference TRBV11-2 and TRBJ1-3, is EAGVAQSPRYKIIEKRQSVAFWCNPISGHATLYWYQQILGQGPKLLIQFQNNGVVDDSQLPKDRFSAERLKGVDSTLKIQPAKLEDSAVYLCASGPRDVSGNTIYFGEGSWLTVV.

The table lists this clone with many counts. The rearrangement uses TRBV10-2 and TRBJ1-5; D is ambiguous. Trimming took 3 bases from V and 0 from J, leaving 9 bases between them. CDR1 and CDR2 (germline): WSHSY, SAAADI. The CDR3 has 15 amino acids. The CDR3 region is CASSEDGVSNQPQHF. The CDR3 DNA reads as TGCGCCAGCAGTGAAGATGGAGTTAGCAATCAGCCCCAGCATTTT.

This clone was recorded many times. This chain connects TRBV6-5 to TRBJ2-1, with a weak D call TRBD2 (6 bases). CDR3 length: 15 amino acids. CDR1 MNHEY and CDR2 SVGAGI come from the germline V gene. Trimming took off 4 bases at V and 9 bases at J, with 19 bases between the two ends. The CDR3 nucleotides are TGTGCCAGCAGTTTACTAGCTCCGGATATGGGTGAGCAGTTCTTC. Amino acids: CASSLLAPDMGEQFF.

The chain recombines TRBV7-9 with TRBJ1-4; no firm D call. The germline V gene encodes CDR1 SEHNR and CDR2 FQNEAQ (reference sequence). The CDR3 sequence is 13 residues long. The V gene lost 0 bases and the J gene lost 10 bases, with 9 bases spanning the gap. The CDR3 coding sequence is TGTGCCAGCAGCTTAGCGGGTACTGGAAAACTGTTTTTT. The encoded protein is CASSLAGTGKLFF.

The V and J genes are TRBV20-1 and TRBJ2-3; D is undetermined. Per the germline V gene, CDR1 is DFQATT and CDR2 is SNEGSKA (reference sequence). V gave up 5 bases and J gave up 6 bases, with 18 bases separating them. This CDR3 comprises 14 residues. CDR3 DNA sequence: TGCAGTGCTCCATTGACGGGTATGCCCGATACGCAGTATTTT. Its translation: CSAPLTGMPDTQYF.

Turning to this clone: A junction boundary mismatches the germline segment, possibly from a read error. The CDR3 DNA follows: TGTGCCACCAGTGAGCCCGGGACTTCATCCCCGAGCCACTTC. Translating it yields CATSEPGTSSPSHF. The J gene is TRBJ2-5, the V gene TRBV24-1; possibly TRBD2 for D (6 bases). CDR1 is KGHDR, CDR2 SFDVKD, per germline. This CDR3 is built from 14 residues.

This clone was observed a few times. The chain joins TRBV12-3 or TRBV12-4 to TRBJ2-1; D gene unclear. CDR3 length: 15 amino acids. V was pared by 5 bases and J by 14 bases, with 25 bases between. CDR3 amino acids: CASSPLDAPHAEKFF. In DNA form, the CDR3 reads TGTGCCAGCAGTCCCCTGGACGCCCCGCATGCCGAGAAGTTCTTC.

This clone was detected many times. This sequence joins TRBV12-3 or TRBV12-4 and TRBJ2-7; TRBD1 or TRBD2 may be the D gene (5 bases each). There are 14 residues in the CDR3. Trimming took off 5 bases at V and 7 bases at J, with 18 bases between the two ends. In DNA form, the CDR3 reads TGTGCCAGCAGTCCAACAGGTACCTCGGGAGAGCAGTACTTC. It yields the protein CASSPTGTSGEQYF.

With regard to this clone: This sequence may be a read error, since a much larger clone differs from it by one base. Other DNA sequences within the sample encode an identical CDR3. The chain combines TRBV5-1 with TRBJ1-1; 7 nucleotides match TRBD1. V lost 4 bases to trimming and J lost 4 bases; unmatched junction nucleotides: 10. Germline values: CDR1 SGHRS, CDR2 YFSETQ. This CDR3 is built from 15 residues. CDR3 amino acids: CASSDYRGEVTEAFF. CDR3 bases: TGCGCCAGCAGCGATTACAGGGGAGAGGTCACTGAAGCTTTCTTT. Supplemented by reference TRBV5-1 and TRBJ1-1, the full variable domain reads KAGVTQTPRYLIKTRGQQVTLSCSPISGHRSVSWYQQTPGQGLQFLFEYFSETQRNKGNFPGRFSGRQFSNSRSEMNVSTLELGDSALYLCASSDYRGEVTEAFFGQGTRLTVV.

Notes on this clone: This could be a read error, since a much larger clone is one nucleotide away. CDR3: CSAPPGLVVYNEQFF. The CDR3 DNA reads TGCAGTGCTCCCCCGGGACTAGTGGTCTACAATGAGCAGTTCTTC. The chain couples TRBV20-1 to TRBJ2-1; 8 nucleotides align to TRBD2. Germline CDR1 is DFQATT and CDR2 is SNEGSKA (reference sequence). The trim removed 5 bases at V and 3 bases at J, leaving 9 bases unmatched. CDR3 length: 15 amino acids.

There are a few counts of this clone. The rearrangement uses TRBV19 and TRBJ1-1; D is uncertain. Per germline, CDR1 LNHDA and CDR2 SQIVND (reference sequence). V lost 5 bases, J lost 4 bases, and 11 bases lay in between. This CDR3 region has 13 residues. The CDR3 spells CASSEDPSTEAFF. The CDR3 coding sequence is TGTGCCAGTAGTGAAGACCCGAGCACTGAAGCTTTCTTT. The whole variable domain, remainder taken from reference TRBV19 and TRBJ1-1, is DGGITQSPKYLFRKEGQNVTLSCEQNLNHDAMYWYRQDPGQGLRLIYYSQIVNDFQKGDIAEGYSVSREKKESFPLTVTSAQKNPTAFYLCASSEDPSTEAFFGQGTRLTVV.

The sample holds many counts of this clone. This chain connects TRBV5-1 to TRBJ2-1; weak D call: TRBD1 (6 bases). This CDR3 is built from 14 residues. Germline V lookup: CDR1 SGHRS, CDR2 YFSETQ. V was cut by 0 bases and J by 9 bases, with 13 bases left in between. In nucleotides, the CDR3 is TGCGCCAGCAGCTTGGGATGGGGGCCGGGTGAGCAGTTCTTC. It translates to CASSLGWGPGEQFF.

This clone was seen at least ten times. The chain employs TRBV27 and TRBJ1-6, with TRBD1 as a possible D gene (5 bases). There are 15 residues in the CDR3. Between the trimmed V and J ends, which lost 2 bases and 4 bases, there was a span of 9 bases. Germline CDR1 MNHEY, CDR2 SMNVEV (reference sequence). The CDR3 here is CASSLRGGYNSPLHF. In DNA form, the CDR3 reads TGTGCCAGCAGTTTACGGGGGGGTTATAATTCACCCCTCCACTTT.

This clone was counted ten times or more. The chain has TRBV7-2 and TRBJ2-7, with D tentatively TRBD2 (6 bases). The CDR3 length is 14 residues. From germline, CDR1 is SGHTA and CDR2 FQGNSA. V was cut by 1 base and J by 7 bases, with 14 bases left in between. CDR3 in DNA: TGTGCCAGCAGCTTAGAATACCGGGGGAGGGAGCAGTACTTC. It encodes CASSLEYRGREQYF.

The V and J genes are TRBV2 and TRBJ2-7; 12 bases match TRBD2. V lost 5 bases, J lost 3 bases, and 2 bases stayed unmatched. The CDR3 extends over 14 amino acids. CDR1 is SNHLY and CDR2 is FYNNEI in the germline V gene. The CDR3: CASSKTSGSYEQYF. CDR3 coding DNA: TGTGCCAGCAGTAAGACTAGCGGGAGCTACGAGCAGTACTTC.

This clone occurred many times. This chain links TRBV7-2 with TRBJ2-7; perhaps TRBD1 as D (6 bases). V lost 1 base to trimming and J lost 6 bases, with 10 bases between them. This CDR3 spans 13 amino acids. Germline V gene lookup returns CDR1 SGHTA and CDR2 FQGNSA. CDR3 in DNA: TGTGCCAGCAGCTTAGACCAGGGGCGCGAGCAGTACTTC. This encodes CASSLDQGREQYF.

The gene calls are TRBV24-1 and TRBJ2-1; the match to TRBD2 covers 15 bases. TRBJ2-7 matches the DNA end more closely, so the J call is doubtful. The germline CDR1 and CDR2 sequences are KGHDR and SFDVKD. The CDR3 contains 19 residues. CDR3 nucleotide sequence: TGTGCCACCAGTGACCCTGGACTAGCGGGAGGGCAATGGTCCAATGAGCAGTACTTC. This encodes CATSDPGLAGGQWSNEQYF.

Ten or more counts support this clone. The chain couples TRBV11-3 to TRBJ2-7; 7 bases agree with TRBD1. V shed 0 bases and J 0 bases; nucleotides not matched to a gene: 5. Germline values: CDR1 SGHNT, CDR2 YENEEA. The CDR3 sequence is 16 residues long. In nucleotides, the CDR3 is TGTGCCAGCAGCTTAGAGACAGGGATCGGCTCCTACGAGCAGTACTTC. It codes for CASSLETGIGSYEQYF.

Turning to this clone: A much larger clone differs from this one at a single base, so this may be a read error. Other nucleotide sequences from this sample produce the same CDR3. The J gene is TRBJ2-1, the V gene TRBV20-1, with D perhaps TRBD2 (6 bases). Germline V lookup: CDR1 DFQATT, CDR2 SNEGSKA (reference sequence). CDR3 length equals 10 residues. The CDR3: CSLTGDEQFF. As DNA, the CDR3 is TGCTCACTAACGGGGGATGAGCAGTTCTTC.